The clone carrying this T cell receptor beta chain was observed many times. Time point described: blood at routine non-recurrence follow-up after resection. This entry comes from a study of spatial heterogeneity in lung cancer. V lost 5 bases, J lost 5 bases, and 14 bases lay in between. Germline values: CDR1 SGHKS, CDR2 YYEKEE (reference sequence). The CDR3 has 14 amino acids. TCRdb reprocessed the 5' RACE reads via MiXCR and lists one record per CDR3 protein. Of 49,000 or so distinct CDR3 sequences listed, over 9.5% are singletons. The sequence derives from a male donor with early-stage non-small cell lung cancer. The chain uses TRBV5-5 and TRBJ2-1, with D possibly matching TRBD1 (6 bases). The source was PBMCs, collected at follow-up. The CDR3 DNA reads as TGTGCCAGCAGTCTGGGGGCGCGGGACAATGAGCAGTTCTTC. It specifies CASSLGARDNEQFF.